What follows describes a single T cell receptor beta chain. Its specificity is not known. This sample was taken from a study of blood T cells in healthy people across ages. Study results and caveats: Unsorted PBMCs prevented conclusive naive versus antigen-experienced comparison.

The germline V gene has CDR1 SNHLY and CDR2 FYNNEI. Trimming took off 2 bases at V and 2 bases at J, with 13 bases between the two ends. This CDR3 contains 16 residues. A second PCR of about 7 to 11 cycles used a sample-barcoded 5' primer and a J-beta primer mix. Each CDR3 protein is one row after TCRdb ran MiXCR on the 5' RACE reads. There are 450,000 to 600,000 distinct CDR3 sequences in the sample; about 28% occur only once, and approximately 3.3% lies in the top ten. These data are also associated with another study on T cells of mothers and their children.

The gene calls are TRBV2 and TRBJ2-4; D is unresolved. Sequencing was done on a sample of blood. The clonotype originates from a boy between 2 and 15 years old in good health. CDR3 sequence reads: CASSEFVSKPKNIQYF. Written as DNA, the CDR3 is TGTGCCAGCAGTGAATTTGTCTCCAAGCCCAAAAACATTCAGTACTTC.